By sample share, the clone carrying this TCR beta chain is medium-sized (0.01 to 0.1%). Its antigen is not known. The data stem from a study of circulating CD8 cells and anti-PD-1 response in melanoma. From live CD3+CD8+TCRalphabeta+ cells, four PD-1 and/or TIGIT subsets were sorted. TCR libraries were prepared from about 16 ng of total RNA with the QIAseq Immune Repertoire TCR panel. Via MiXCR, TCRdb re-called the reads, giving one row per CDR3 protein. The sample lists 950 to 1,300 distinct CDR3 sequences; 5.5% to 7.5% were seen once. The study, taken as a whole, reports: Only baseline and M1 samples entered the published repertoire comparisons. Some patients were treatment-naive; others were previously treated. DNEG was most diverse; TIGIT repertoires were least diverse. Tumor reactivity was tested by peptide assays on expanded sorted subsets.

J gave up 0 bases and V 3 bases, and 6 bases lay outside the gene matches. The germline V gene encodes CDR1 DFQATT and CDR2 SNEGSKA (reference sequence). The CDR3 covers 16 residues. The chain has TRBV20-1 and TRBJ2-3; the match to TRBD1 covers 10 bases. The sequence was collected from a human donor with melanoma. Sequenced here: CD8+ T cells from PBMCs, sampled at baseline or after one month of anti-PD-1 therapy (not recorded which). The CDR3 protein is CSARGRDRGSTDTQYF. The CDR3 DNA follows: TGCAGTGCTAGGGGGAGGGACAGGGGAAGCACAGATACGCAGTATTTT.